This paragraph reports one TCR beta chain. This specimen belongs to a study of tumor-infiltrating lymphocytes in primary liver carcinoma. With a constant-region primer, TCR beta cDNA was made from approximately 510 ng of total RNA. A slightly modified ARM-PCR protocol with three nested multiplex PCR rounds produced these TCR beta libraries. TCRdb called the multiplex PCR reads again in MiXCR, with one record for every CDR3 protein. The sample consists of approximately 330,000 distinct CDR3 sequences, roughly 61% of them appearing once. Unsorted whole blood yielded the blood RNA, and germline DNA was also extracted. Sequencing was done on a sample of peripheral blood. This clonotype was sampled from a man aged 35 to 55 with primary liver carcinoma and hepatitis B virus infection.

The CDR3 loop is CASSDRGVDEQYF. CDR3 bases: TGTGCCAGCAGCGACAGGGGAGTAGACGAGCAGTACTTC. The chain employs TRBV28 and TRBJ2-7; 8 nucleotides line up with TRBD1. This CDR3 has 13 residues. V was pared by 6 bases and J by 5 bases, with 6 bases of the junction left unmatched. Germline V gives CDR1 MDHEN, CDR2 SYDVKM.